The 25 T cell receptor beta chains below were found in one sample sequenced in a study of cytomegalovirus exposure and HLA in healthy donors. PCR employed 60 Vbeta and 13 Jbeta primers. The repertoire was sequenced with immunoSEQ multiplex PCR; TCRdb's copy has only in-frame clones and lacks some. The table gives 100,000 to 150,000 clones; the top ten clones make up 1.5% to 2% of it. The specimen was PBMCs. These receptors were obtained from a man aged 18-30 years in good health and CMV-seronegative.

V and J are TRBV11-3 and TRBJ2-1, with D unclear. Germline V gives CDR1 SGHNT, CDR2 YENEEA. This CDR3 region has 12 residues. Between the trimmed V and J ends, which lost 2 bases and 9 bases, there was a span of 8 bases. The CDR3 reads CASSLSTVEQFF. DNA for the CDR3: TGTGCCAGCAGCTTAAGCACGGTTGAGCAGTTCTTC.

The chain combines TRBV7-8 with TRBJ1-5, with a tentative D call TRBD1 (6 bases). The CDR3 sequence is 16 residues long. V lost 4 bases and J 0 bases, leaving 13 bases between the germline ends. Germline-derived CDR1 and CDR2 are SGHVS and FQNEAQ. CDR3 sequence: CASSSRRDTSNQPQHF. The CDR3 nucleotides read TGTGCCAGCAGCTCGCGCCGGGACACTAGCAATCAGCCCCAGCATTTT.

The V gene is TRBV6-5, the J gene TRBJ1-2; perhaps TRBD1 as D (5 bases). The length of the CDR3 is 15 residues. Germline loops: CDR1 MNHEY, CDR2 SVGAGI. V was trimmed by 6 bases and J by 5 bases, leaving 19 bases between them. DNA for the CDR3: TGTGCCAGCAGAAAAGGACGACAGTCTACTTATGGCTACACCTTC. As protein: CASRKGRQSTYGYTF.

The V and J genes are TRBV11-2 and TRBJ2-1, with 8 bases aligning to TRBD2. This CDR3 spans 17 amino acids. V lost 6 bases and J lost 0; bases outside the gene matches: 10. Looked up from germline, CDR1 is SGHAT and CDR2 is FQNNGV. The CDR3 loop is CASRKGRGESSYNEQFF. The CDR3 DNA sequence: TGTGCCAGCAGGAAGGGGCGGGGGGAGAGCTCCTACAATGAGCAGTTCTTC.

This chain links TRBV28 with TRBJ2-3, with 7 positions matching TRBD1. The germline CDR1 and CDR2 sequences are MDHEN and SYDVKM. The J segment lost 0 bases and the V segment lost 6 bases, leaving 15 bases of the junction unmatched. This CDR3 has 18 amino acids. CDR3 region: CASSYQTGRVVSTDTQYF. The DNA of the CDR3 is TGTGCCAGCAGCTACCAGACAGGGCGGGTAGTAAGCACAGATACGCAGTATTTT.

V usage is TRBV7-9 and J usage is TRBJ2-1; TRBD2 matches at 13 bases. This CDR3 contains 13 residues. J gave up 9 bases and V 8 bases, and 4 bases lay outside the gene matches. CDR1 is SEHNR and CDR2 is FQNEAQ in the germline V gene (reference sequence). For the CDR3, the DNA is TGTGCCAGCGGGACTAGCGGGGAGAGTGAGCAGTTCTTC. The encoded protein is CASGTSGESEQFF.

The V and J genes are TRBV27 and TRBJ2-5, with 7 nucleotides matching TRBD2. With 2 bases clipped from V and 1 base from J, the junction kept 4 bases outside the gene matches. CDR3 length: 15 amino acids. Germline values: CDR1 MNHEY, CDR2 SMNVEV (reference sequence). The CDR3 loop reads CASSLGSSGQETQYF. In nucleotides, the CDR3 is TGTGCCAGCAGTTTAGGATCTAGCGGCCAAGAGACCCAGTACTTC.

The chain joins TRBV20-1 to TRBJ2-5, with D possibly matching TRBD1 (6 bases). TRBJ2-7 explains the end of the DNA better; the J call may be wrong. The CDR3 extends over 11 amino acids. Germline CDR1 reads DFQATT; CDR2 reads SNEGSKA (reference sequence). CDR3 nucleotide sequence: TGCAGTGCTTACCAGGGGAACGAGCAGTACTTC. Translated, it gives CSAYQGNEQYF.

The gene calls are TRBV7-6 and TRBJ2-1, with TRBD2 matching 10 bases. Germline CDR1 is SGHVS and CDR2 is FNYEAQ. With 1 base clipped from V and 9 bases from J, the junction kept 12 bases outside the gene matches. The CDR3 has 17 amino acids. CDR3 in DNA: TGTGCCAGCAGCTTAGGCGCTAGCGGGAGCAGGATCAGTGAGCAGTTCTTC. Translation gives CASSLGASGSRISEQFF.

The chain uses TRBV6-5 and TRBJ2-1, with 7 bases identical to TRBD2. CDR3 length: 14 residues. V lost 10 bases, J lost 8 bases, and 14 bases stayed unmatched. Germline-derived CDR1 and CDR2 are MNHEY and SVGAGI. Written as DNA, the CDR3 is TGTGCCACCTCCTCCGCGGGCGGGAGCGATGAGCAGTTCTTC. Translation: CATSSAGGSDEQFF.

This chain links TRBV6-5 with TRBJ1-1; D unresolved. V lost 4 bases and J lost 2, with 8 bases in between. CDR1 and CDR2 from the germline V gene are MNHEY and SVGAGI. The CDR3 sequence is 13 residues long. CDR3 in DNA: TGTGCCAGCAGTTTATACAGAAACACTGAAGCTTTCTTT. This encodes CASSLYRNTEAFF.

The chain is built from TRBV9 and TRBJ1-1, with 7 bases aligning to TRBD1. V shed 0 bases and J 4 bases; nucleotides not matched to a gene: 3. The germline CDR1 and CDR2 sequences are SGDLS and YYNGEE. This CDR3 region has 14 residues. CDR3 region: CASSVEGASTEAFF. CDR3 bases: TGTGCCAGCAGCGTAGAGGGGGCGAGCACTGAAGCTTTCTTT.

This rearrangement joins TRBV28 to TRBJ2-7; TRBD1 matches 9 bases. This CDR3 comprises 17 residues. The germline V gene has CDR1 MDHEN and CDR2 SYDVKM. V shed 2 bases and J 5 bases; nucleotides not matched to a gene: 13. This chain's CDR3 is CASSLTPWDRVPHEQYF. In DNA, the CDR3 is TGTGCCAGCAGTTTAACCCCGTGGGACAGGGTACCCCACGAGCAGTACTTC.

CDR3 nucleotide sequence: TGTGCCAGCAGCTCCTCGCGCGGGGGCGAAGCTTTCTTT. Encoded protein: CASSSSRGGEAFF. The chain recombines TRBV11-3 with TRBJ1-1, with D possibly matching TRBD1 (6 bases). Germline-derived CDR1 and CDR2 are SGHNT and YENEEA. The CDR3 is made up of 13 amino acids. With 4 bases removed from V and 8 bases from J, the gap between germline ends came to 14 bases.

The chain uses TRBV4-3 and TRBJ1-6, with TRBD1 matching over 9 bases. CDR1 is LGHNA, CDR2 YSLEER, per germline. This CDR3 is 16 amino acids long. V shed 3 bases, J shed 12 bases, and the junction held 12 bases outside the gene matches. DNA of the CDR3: TGCGCCAGCAGCCATGAGGACAGGGGATATGTGATACCCCTCCACTTT. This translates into CASSHEDRGYVIPLHF.

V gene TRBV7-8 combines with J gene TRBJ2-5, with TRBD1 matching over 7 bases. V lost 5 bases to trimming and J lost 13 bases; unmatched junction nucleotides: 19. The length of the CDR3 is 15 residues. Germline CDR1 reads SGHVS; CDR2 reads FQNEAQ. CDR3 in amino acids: CASSLTFTGDPTGYF. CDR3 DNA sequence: TGTGCCAGCAGCCTAACCTTTACAGGGGACCCTACCGGGTACTTC.

The CDR3 DNA follows: TGTGCCAGCTCACCAGGGGCAGGGCGGCAGAACTACACCTTC. It translates to CASSPGAGRQNYTF. V usage is TRBV18 and J usage is TRBJ1-2, with D maybe TRBD1 (5 bases). The CDR3 runs 14 residues. V was shortened by 2 bases and J by 10 bases, with 17 bases between the two germline ends. Germline assignment: CDR1 KGHSH and CDR2 LQKENI. Full variable domain (rest looked up from reference TRBV18 and TRBJ1-2): NAGVMQNPRHLVRRRGQEARLRCSPMKGHSHVYWYRQLPEEGLKFMVYLQKENIIDESGMPKERFSAEFPKEGPSILRIQQVVRGDSAAYFCASSPGAGRQNYTFGSGTRLTVV.

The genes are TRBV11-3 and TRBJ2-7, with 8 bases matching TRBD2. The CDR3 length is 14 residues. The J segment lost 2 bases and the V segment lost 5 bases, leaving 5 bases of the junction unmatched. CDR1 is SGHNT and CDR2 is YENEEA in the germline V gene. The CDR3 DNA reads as TGTGCCAGCAGCAATAGCGGGAATGCCTACGAGCAGTACTTC. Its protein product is CASSNSGNAYEQYF. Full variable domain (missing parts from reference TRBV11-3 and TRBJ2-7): EAGVVQSPRYKIIEKKQPVAFWCNPISGHNTLYWYLQNLGQGPELLIRYENEEAVDDSQLPKDRFSAERLKGVDSTLKIQPAELGDSAVYLCASSNSGNAYEQYFGPGTRLTVT.

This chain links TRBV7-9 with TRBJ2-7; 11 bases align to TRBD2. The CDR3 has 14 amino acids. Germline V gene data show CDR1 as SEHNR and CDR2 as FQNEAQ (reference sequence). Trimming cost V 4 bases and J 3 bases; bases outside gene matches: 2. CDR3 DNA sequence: TGTGCCAGCAGCTCGACTAGCGGGAACTACGAGCAGTACTTC. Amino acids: CASSSTSGNYEQYF.

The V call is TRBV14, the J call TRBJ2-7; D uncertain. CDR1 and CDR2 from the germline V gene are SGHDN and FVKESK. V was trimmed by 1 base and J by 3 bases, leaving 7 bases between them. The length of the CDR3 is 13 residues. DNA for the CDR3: TGTGCCAGCAGCCAAGGGCAGCGCTACGAGCAGTACTTC. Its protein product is CASSQGQRYEQYF.

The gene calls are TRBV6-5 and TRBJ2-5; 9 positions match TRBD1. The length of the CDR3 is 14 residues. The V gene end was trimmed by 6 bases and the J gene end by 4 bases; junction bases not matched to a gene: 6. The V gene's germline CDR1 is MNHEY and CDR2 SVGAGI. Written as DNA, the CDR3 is TGTGCCAGCAGACAGACAGGGGGGCGAGAGACCCAGTACTTC. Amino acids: CASRQTGGRETQYF.

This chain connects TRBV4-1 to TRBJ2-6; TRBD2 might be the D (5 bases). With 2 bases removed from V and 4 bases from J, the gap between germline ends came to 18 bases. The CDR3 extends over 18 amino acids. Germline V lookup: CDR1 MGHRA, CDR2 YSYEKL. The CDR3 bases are TGCGCCAGCAGCCAACAAGACTTATCCGGGGTCGGGGCCAACGTCCTGACTTTC. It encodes CASSQQDLSGVGANVLTF.

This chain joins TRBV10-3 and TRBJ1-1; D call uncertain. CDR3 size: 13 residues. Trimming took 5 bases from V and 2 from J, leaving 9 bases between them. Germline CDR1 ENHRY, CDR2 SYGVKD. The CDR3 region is CAISTNSNTEAFF. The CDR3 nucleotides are TGTGCCATCAGTACCAACAGTAACACTGAAGCTTTCTTT.

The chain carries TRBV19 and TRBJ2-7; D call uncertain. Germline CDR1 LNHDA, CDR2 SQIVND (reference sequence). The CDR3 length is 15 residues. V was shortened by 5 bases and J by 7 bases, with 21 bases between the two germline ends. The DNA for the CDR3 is TGTGCCAGTAGTGATCAATTGGGCCTCCTACCGGAGCAGTACTTC. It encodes CASSDQLGLLPEQYF.

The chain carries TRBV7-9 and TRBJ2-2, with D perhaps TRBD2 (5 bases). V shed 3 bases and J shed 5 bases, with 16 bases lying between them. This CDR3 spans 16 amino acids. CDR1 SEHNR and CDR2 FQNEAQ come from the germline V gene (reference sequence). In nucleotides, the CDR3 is TGTGCCAGCAGCTTTGCAAGGAGGACTCCGACCGGGGAGCTGTTTTTT. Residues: CASSFARRTPTGELFF.